The rows below give T cell receptor beta chains drawn from one sample of a study of Tregs in tolerant kidney transplant recipients. Profiled with immunoSEQ multiplex PCR; TCRdb holds only in-frame clones, not every one. The sample consists of some 100,000 clones, almost 95% of them appearing once. The sequenced sample was CD4+ T cells from blood. The receptor set was obtained from a human donor in good health. CDR3s include the opening cysteine and the closing phenylalanine or tryptophan. Each record gives: J gene, V gene, clone size, D gene, CDR3 length, CDR3 protein, CDR3 DNA. D genes are given only for firm matches. Not all rows give a size; the values are once, few, many and, for expanded clones, a class.

TRBJ2-5 | TRBV14 | NA | TRBD2 | 16 | CASSQDLRAGEETQYF | TGTGCCAGCAGCCAAGATTTGAGAGCGGGGGAAGAGACCCAGTACTTC
TRBJ2-3 | TRBV5-4 | NA | TRBD2 | 16 | CASSPGLAGGTDTQYF | TGTGCCAGCAGCCCGGGACTAGCGGGAGGCACAGATACGCAGTATTTT
TRBJ2-1 | TRBV6-5 | NA | NA | 16 | CASSYPRQFLVYEQFF | TGTGCCAGCAGTTATCCTCGACAGTTTCTCGTCTATGAGCAGTTCTTC
TRBJ1-1 | TRBV9 | NA | TRBD1 | 15 | CASSVLGQGNTEAFF | TGTGCCAGCAGCGTACTGGGACAGGGGAACACTGAAGCTTTCTTT
TRBJ1-1 | TRBV6-1 | NA | NA | 16 | CASSGRQTSQDTEAFF | TGTGCCAGCAGTGGCCGACAAACTAGTCAGGACACTGAAGCTTTCTTT
TRBJ1-1 | TRBV30 | NA | TRBD1 | 16 | CAWSLRDRGPGTEAFF | TGTGCCTGGAGTCTCCGTGACAGGGGGCCAGGCACTGAAGCTTTCTTT
TRBJ2-5 | TRBV5-1 | NA | NA | 13 | CASSFRAQETQYF | TGCGCCAGCAGCTTCAGAGCGCAAGAGACCCAGTACTTC
TRBJ1-1 | TRBV6-6 | once | TRBD1 | 15 | CASSYLGTGDTEAFF | TGTGCCAGCAGTTACCTAGGGACAGGGGACACTGAAGCTTTCTTT
TRBJ2-2 | TRBV19 | NA | TRBD2 | 16 | CASSGIGTSNTGELFF | TGTGCCAGTAGTGGGATAGGGACTAGCAATACCGGGGAGCTGTTTTTT
TRBJ2-5 | TRBV19 | NA | TRBD1 | 16 | CASSIAYDRGRETQYF | TGTGCCAGTAGTATAGCGTACGACAGGGGGCGAGAGACCCAGTACTTC
TRBJ2-5 | TRBV5-1 | NA | NA | 13 | CASKSSGAETQYF | TGCGCCAGCAAAAGTAGTGGGGCGGAGACCCAGTACTTC
TRBJ1-4 | TRBV7-2 | NA | TRBD1 | 15 | CASSSRTGVDEKLFF | TGTGCCAGCAGCTCGCGGACAGGGGTGGATGAAAAACTGTTTTTT
TRBJ2-1 | TRBV10-3 | NA | TRBD1 | 15 | CAIHPTGGKDNEQFF | TGTGCCATCCACCCGACAGGGGGTAAGGACAATGAGCAGTTCTTC
TRBJ2-2 | TRBV4-2 | NA | TRBD2 | 17 | CASSPEGLAGDTGELFF | TGTGCCAGCAGCCCGGAGGGACTAGCGGGCGACACCGGGGAGCTGTTTTTT
TRBJ2-5 | TRBV5-1 | NA | NA | 14 | CASSPGQGGETQYF | TGCGCCAGCAGCCCGGGTCAGGGAGGAGAGACCCAGTACTTC
TRBJ1-1 | TRBV2 | NA | NA | 14 | CASSVDGGHTEAFF | TGTGCCAGCAGTGTGGACGGGGGGCACACTGAAGCTTTCTTT
TRBJ2-5 | TRBV5-1 | NA | NA | 13 | CASSLRGQETQYF | TGCGCCAGCAGTCTCAGGGGCCAAGAGACCCAGTACTTC
TRBJ1-2 | TRBV5-8 | NA | TRBD1 | 14 | CASSLVGTDYGYTF | TGTGCCAGCAGCTTGGTCGGGACAGATTATGGCTACACCTTC
TRBJ2-3 | TRBV18 | once | NA | 16 | CASSRRPSRGTDTQYF | TGTGCCAGCTCACGAAGGCCTAGTCGAGGCACAGATACGCAGTATTTT
TRBJ1-1 | TRBV29-1 | NA | NA | 14 | CSVDTGARNTEAFF | TGCAGCGTTGACACTGGGGCCAGGAACACTGAAGCTTTCTTT